The clone carrying this T cell receptor beta chain was observed once. The antigen remains undetermined. This entry comes from a study of cytomegalovirus exposure and HLA in healthy donors. Study in general: Prior work identified some 120 million unique TCR beta sequences in about 179 million T cells.

V gave up 5 bases and J gave up 5 bases; unmatched junction bases: 6. The CDR3 runs to 13 residues. Germline values: CDR1 MDHEN, CDR2 SYDVKM. PCR used 60 Vbeta primers and 13 Jbeta primers. TCRdb's table, derived via immunoSEQ multiplex PCR, lists solely in-frame clones and lacks some. The sample shows fewer than 70,000 clones, 83% of them seen only once. General study results and limits: Researchers reportedly found TCR beta sequences accurately predicted most subjects' HLA-A and HLA-B alleles. In a later analysis, a genetic analysis reported fewer productive-TCR N-insertions in an Asian-associated ancestry cluster than the cohort average.

Sequenced input: PBMCs. The chain recombines TRBV28 with TRBJ2-7; 7 bases map to TRBD2. The receptor was isolated from a human donor in good health. CDR3 sequence: CASSGGGSDEQYF. CDR3 in DNA: TGTGCCAGCAGTGGGGGAGGGTCGGACGAGCAGTACTTC.